This T cell receptor beta chain derives from a study of Ad26.COV2.S vaccination and SARS-CoV-2 variants. Study overall: Of the COV1001 trial arms, the Ad26.COV2.S arm included the donor. Doses of Ad26.COV2.S were injected into muscle once or twice, 56 days apart.

Method: immunoSEQ multiplex PCR; TCRdb's copy keeps in-frame clones and lacks some. The table records about 350,000 clones, roughly 81% of them present only once. Treatment reported: about 20 received Ad26.COV2.S at low or high dose, single or two shots; 5 received placebo; per-sample allocation not given. Specimen acquisition occurred on day 63 following the initial vaccine or placebo injection. With regard to this clone: What it binds is unknown.

Study findings and constraints: It was found that vaccine and placebo recipients had similar non-spike TCR breadth. Relative to placebo recipients, vaccine recipients exhibited elevated spike-specific TCR breadth.

Looked up from germline, CDR1 is LNHDA and CDR2 is SQIVND (reference sequence). CDR3 length equals 16 residues. V lost 10 bases to trimming and J lost 0 bases; unmatched junction nucleotides: 8. This sample comprised peripheral blood, obtained in a trial of Ad26.COV2.S vaccine versus placebo. The genes are TRBV19 and TRBJ1-5; 11 nucleotides line up with TRBD1. This receptor was obtained from a person between 18 and 65 years old who received the Ad26.COV2.S COVID-19 vaccine or a placebo. In DNA form, the CDR3 reads TGTGCCACCGGGACAGGGGGATTGTATAGCAATCAGCCCCAGCATTTT. Amino acid sequence: CATGTGGLYSNQPQHF.